This T cell receptor beta chain comes out of a study of blood T cells in healthy people across ages. Alongside a J-beta primer mix, a sample-barcoded 5' primer served in a second PCR lasting about 7 to 11 cycles. TCRdb analysed the 5' RACE reads with MiXCR anew, one entry per CDR3 protein. The sample consists of about 780,000 distinct CDR3 sequences, 35% to 50% of them appearing once. This clonotype showed up just a few times. Germline is not matched at one junction end, which may reflect a read error. Germline V gene data show CDR1 as DFQATT and CDR2 as SNEGSKA (reference sequence). The CDR3 loop spans 18 amino acids.

This TCR was recovered from a man at least 80 years old in good health. The material sequenced was blood. The chain combines TRBV20-1 with TRBJ2-1; 7 bases are a match to TRBD2. The CDR3 sequence: CSARDIGAPSGSHNEQFF. For the CDR3, the DNA is TGCAGTGCTAGAGATATAGGGGCCCCTAGCGGCTCCCACAATGAGCAGTTCTTC.